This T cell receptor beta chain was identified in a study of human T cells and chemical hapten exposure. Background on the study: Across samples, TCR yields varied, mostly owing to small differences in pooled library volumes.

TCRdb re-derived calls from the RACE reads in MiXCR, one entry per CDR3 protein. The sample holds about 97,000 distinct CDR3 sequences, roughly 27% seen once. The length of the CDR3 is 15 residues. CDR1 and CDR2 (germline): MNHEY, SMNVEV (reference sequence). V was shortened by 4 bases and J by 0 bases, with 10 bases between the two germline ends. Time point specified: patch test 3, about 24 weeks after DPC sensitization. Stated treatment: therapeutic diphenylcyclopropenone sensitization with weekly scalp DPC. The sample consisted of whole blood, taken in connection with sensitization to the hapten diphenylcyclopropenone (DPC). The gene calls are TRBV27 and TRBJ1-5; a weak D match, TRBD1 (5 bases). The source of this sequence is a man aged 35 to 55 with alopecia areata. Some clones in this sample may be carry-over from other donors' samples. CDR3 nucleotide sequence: TGTGCCAGCAGTTCCACAGGTTATAGCAATCAGCCCCAGCATTTT. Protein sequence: CASSSTGYSNQPQHF.